This TCR beta chain originates from a study of identical twins' blood T cells. V lost 7 bases to trimming and J lost 7 bases; unmatched junction nucleotides: 12. The CDR3 sequence is 16 residues long. Whole-study findings and limits: Shared CDR3 clonotype counts between two donors mainly tracked the product of their cloneset sizes, twins included.

Six healthy women, forming three identical twin pairs, donated samples. TCR cDNA libraries came from RNA via a modified published protocol. Original analysis: Per-library CDR3 reads ranged roughly 2 to 3.6 million; clonotypes, ~90,000 to ~550,000. TCRdb fed the 5' RACE reads into MiXCR, producing one record per CDR3 protein. In this record, the V and J calls reflect TCRdb's handling and not the investigators' own analysis. The data show fewer than 450,000 distinct CDR3 sequences, about 28% seen once. A few counts support this clonotype. What it binds is unknown. The sample was PBMCs. The chain recombines TRBV12-3 or TRBV12-4 with TRBJ1-6; TRBD1 agrees at 8 bases. The sequence was collected from a woman between 18 and 55 years old in good health. CDR3 sequence: CASKPSGQGMNSPLHF. In DNA form, the CDR3 reads TGTGCCAGCAAACCTTCCGGACAGGGAATGAATTCACCCCTCCACTTT.